This T cell receptor beta chain was recovered during a study of T cell changes during pregnancy in multiple sclerosis. The V and J ends lost 0 bases and 7 bases respectively, with 10 bases between them. This CDR3 region has 13 residues. Germline CDR1 reads SGHNT; CDR2 reads YYREEE (reference sequence). TCRdb's table, derived via immunoSEQ multiplex PCR, lists solely in-frame clones and lacks some. The table has some 42,000 clones, about 85% seen once. The rearrangement uses TRBV5-4 and TRBJ1-2; no definite D call. The sample consisted of CD4+ T cells from peripheral blood mononuclear cells, taken after pregnancy. This receptor was identified in a female donor with multiple sclerosis, enrolled in a pregnancy study. The CDR3 sequence is CASSLGSKSGYTF. In nucleotides, the CDR3 is TGTGCCAGCAGCTTGGGTAGCAAATCTGGCTACACCTTC.